This T cell receptor beta chain was obtained from a study of T cells in Graves' hyperthyroidism and ophthalmopathy. Study-level findings and limits: Most clonotypes expanded in the thyroid (above 0.001) were also present in blood.

CDR3 length: 12 amino acids. Trimming shortened V by 0 bases and J by 7 bases, and 7 bases separated the two germline ends. Germline-derived CDR1 and CDR2 are SGHNT and YYREEE (reference sequence). Amplification targeted TCR beta CDR3 regions from RNA transcripts. Primed by the HTBI set, a first-round RT-PCR was run on the TCR CDR3. TCRdb reanalysed the multiplex PCR reads using MiXCR and keeps one entry per CDR3 protein. Of hundreds of thousands of distinct CDR3 sequences listed, around 13% were seen once; the top ten hold approximately 10%. Exclusion of patients followed from uncontrolled infection, other autoimmune disease, pregnancy or lactation. Worth noting for this clonotype: What it recognizes is unknown.

Sequencing input: blood. The TCR comes from a young woman with Graves' hyperthyroidism. V is TRBV5-4 and J is TRBJ1-1; D gene ambiguous. The CDR3 here is CASSLAQVEAFF. The CDR3 coding sequence is TGTGCCAGCAGCTTGGCCCAGGTTGAAGCTTTCTTT.